These 6 T cell receptor beta chains were all obtained from the same sample, sequenced in a study of regulatory dendritic cells for organ transplantation. Clones were sequenced by immunoSEQ multiplex PCR, and TCRdb holds only the in-frame ones, with some missing. The data contain fewer than 50,000 clones, 90% to 95% of them singletons. Sequencing was done on a sample of naive CD8+ T cells from blood. Subset defined: CD45RA+ naive T cells. These receptors all stem from a human donor in good health.

This clone appeared once. The chain carries TRBV7-9 and TRBJ2-1; D gene ambiguous. Deletions cut 4 bases from V and 7 bases from J, with 8 bases between. Germline CDR1 is SEHNR and CDR2 is FQNEAQ (reference sequence). CDR3 length: 12 residues. The CDR3 protein is CASSYGLNEQFF. In nucleotides, the CDR3 is TGTGCCAGCAGCTATGGGCTTAATGAGCAGTTCTTC. The full variable domain, in which reference TRBV7-9 and TRBJ2-1 provide the parts outside the CDR3, is DTGVSQNPRHKITKRGQNVTFRCDPISEHNRLYWYRQTLGQGPEFLTYFQNEAQLEKSRLLSDRFSAERPKGSFSTLEIQRTEQGDSAMYLCASSYGLNEQFFGPGTRLTVL.

The gene calls are TRBV5-6 and TRBJ2-5, with D tentatively TRBD1 or TRBD2 (6 bases each). The length of the CDR3 is 14 residues. V was pared by 4 bases and J by 6 bases, with 16 bases between. Germline V gene sequence: CDR1 SGHDT, CDR2 YYEEEE. This CDR3 is CASSRSQGLQTQYF. The CDR3 bases are TGTGCCAGCAGCAGATCACAGGGACTGCAGACCCAGTACTTC. The full variable domain, rest sourced from reference TRBV5-6 and TRBJ2-5, is DAGVTQSPTHLIKTRGQQVTLRCSPKSGHDTVSWYQQALGQGPQFIFQYYEEEERQRGNFPDRFSGHQFPNYSSELNVNALLLGDSALYLCASSRSQGLQTQYFGPGTRLLVL.

This clone showed up just once. CDR3 amino acids: CAWSVLGLNYGYTF. CDR3 coding DNA: TGTGCCTGGAGTGTACTTGGTCTAAACTATGGCTACACCTTC. The rearrangement uses TRBV30 and TRBJ1-2; no reliable D call. V was shortened by 0 bases and J by 2 bases, with 10 bases between the two germline ends. The germline CDR1 and CDR2 sequences are GTSNPN and SVGIG (reference sequence). The CDR3 is made up of 14 amino acids.

V gene TRBV27 combines with J gene TRBJ1-5; D possibly corresponds to TRBD1 (5 bases). V lost 5 bases and J 2 bases, leaving 7 bases between the germline ends. The germline V gene has CDR1 MNHEY and CDR2 SMNVEV (reference sequence). The CDR3 sequence is 13 residues long. The CDR3 region has the DNA TGTGCCAGCAGTCCAGGGCGCAATCAGCCCCAGCATTTT. Translated: CASSPGRNQPQHF.

The gene calls are TRBV19 and TRBJ1-5; a weak D match, TRBD1 (5 bases). V was trimmed by 3 bases and J by 7 bases, leaving 22 bases between them. This CDR3 region has 17 residues. CDR1 and CDR2 from the germline V gene are LNHDA and SQIVND (reference sequence). For the CDR3, the DNA is TGTGCCAGTAGTATGGGGGTTCGTGTCAGTTGGGGGCAGCCCCAGCATTTT. Translated, it gives CASSMGVRVSWGQPQHF.

This chain links TRBV6-5 with TRBJ2-1; either TRBD1 or TRBD2 may fit D (5 bases each). Germline values: CDR1 MNHEY, CDR2 SVGAGI. The CDR3 contains 15 residues. Between the trimmed V and J ends, which lost 8 bases and 1 base, there was a span of 15 bases. The CDR3 DNA reads as TGTGCCAGCGGCCGGGATGGGGGATCCTACAATGAGCAGTTCTTC. Protein: CASGRDGGSYNEQFF.